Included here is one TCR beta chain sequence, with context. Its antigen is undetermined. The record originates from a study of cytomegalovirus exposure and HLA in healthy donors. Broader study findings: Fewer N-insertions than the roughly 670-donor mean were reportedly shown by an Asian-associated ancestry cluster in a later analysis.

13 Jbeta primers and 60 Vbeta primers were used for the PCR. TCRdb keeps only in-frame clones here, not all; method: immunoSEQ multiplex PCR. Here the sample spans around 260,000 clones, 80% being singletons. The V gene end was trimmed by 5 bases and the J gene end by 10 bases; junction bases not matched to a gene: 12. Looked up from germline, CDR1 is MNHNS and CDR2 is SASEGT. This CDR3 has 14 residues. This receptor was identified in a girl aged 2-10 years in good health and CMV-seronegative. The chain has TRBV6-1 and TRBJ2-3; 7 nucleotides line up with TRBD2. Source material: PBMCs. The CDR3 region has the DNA TGTGCCAGCAGTATTCGGGACTACTCACGGGCGCAGTATTTT. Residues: CASSIRDYSRAQYF.